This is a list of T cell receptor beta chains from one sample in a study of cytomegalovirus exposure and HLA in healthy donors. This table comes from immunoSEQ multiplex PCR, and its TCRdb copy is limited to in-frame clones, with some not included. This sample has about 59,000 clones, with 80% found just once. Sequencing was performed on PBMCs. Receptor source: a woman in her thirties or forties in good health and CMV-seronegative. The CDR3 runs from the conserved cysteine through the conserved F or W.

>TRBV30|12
CAWSVSSPEAFF
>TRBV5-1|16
CASCQTMVGDIYEQYF
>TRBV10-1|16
CASSDSGLAARETQYF
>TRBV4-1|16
CASSQGGQGFIGELFF
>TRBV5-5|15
CASSARTAPSEKLFF
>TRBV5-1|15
CASSLRQGQGETQYF
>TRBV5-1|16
CASSPLLTADYTEAFF
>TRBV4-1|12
CASSQVRGEQYF
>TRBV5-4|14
CASSQTVNTGELFF
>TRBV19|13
CASRDGSSYEQYF
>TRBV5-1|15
CASSSGTGITYEQYF
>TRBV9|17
CASSGTGVIGAGNIIYF
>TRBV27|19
CASSLSAGVPRVPWYEQYF
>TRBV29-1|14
CSVSSGSRTDTQYF
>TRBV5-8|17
CASSWTPTGEDHNEQFF
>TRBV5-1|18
CASGGGQSGTSGYNEQFF
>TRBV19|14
CASSTGQPNSPLHF
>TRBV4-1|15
CASRLTGTGGSGQYF
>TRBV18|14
CASWTGGASGELFF
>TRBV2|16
CASRSGTSAFTDTQYF
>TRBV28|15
CASTVLAASSYEQYF
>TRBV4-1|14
CASSHLQGSYEQYF
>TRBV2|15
CASRGQGYSNQPQHF
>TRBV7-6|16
CASSSVAGVSYNEQFF
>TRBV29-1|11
CSVAGDNEQFF
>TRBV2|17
CASSKQGTSIVSYEQYF
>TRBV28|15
CASRTGTWGLGEQFF
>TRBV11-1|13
CASSLTDGYGYTF
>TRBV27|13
CASSLRREWEQFF
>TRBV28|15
CASSLGAGGSGELFF
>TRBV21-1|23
CASSKPRLESETGTSGRNDEQYF
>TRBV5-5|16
CASSPLGGDGTYEQYF
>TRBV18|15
CASSPREEAALGYTF
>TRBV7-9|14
CASSLTSGQETQYF
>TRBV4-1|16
CASSQDPPLARGEQYF
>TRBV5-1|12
CASSSDTYEQYF
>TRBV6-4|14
CASSRQLNTGELFF
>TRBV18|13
CASSPRTEDGYTF
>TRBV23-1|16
CASSQSRPLGCEKLFF
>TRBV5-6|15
CASSPDPNSGETQYF
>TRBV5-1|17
CASSTPLEKSSYNEQFF
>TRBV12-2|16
CASRLAVAGLSYEQYF
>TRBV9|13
CASSTQLAGELFF
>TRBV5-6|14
CASSSGQPSSPLHF
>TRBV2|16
CASYNRRGASTDTQYF
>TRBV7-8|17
CASSLSPAPSSYNEQFF
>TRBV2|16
CASSLLRDRAFYGYTF
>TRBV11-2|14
CASSPFDTIYGYTF
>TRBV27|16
CASSLSRREPPDTQYF
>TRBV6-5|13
CASSQDRGYEQYF
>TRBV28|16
CASSSGQGVPYNEQFF